These 28 T cell receptor beta chains were all obtained from the same sample, sequenced in a study of Ad26.COV2.S vaccination and SARS-CoV-2 variants. Using immunoSEQ multiplex PCR, the repertoire was profiled, and TCRdb retains in-frame clones only, with some absent. The table has 510,000 or so clones, about 83% seen once. This sample's treatment: over 15 received Ad26.COV2.S at low or high dose, single or two shots; about 5 received placebo; per-sample allocation not given. Sampling happened 63 days after the first vaccine or placebo injection. The sample consisted of peripheral blood, taken in a trial of Ad26.COV2.S vaccine versus placebo. These receptors all come from a person aged 18-65 years who received the Ad26.COV2.S COVID-19 vaccine or a placebo.

The chain recombines TRBV28 with TRBJ2-7; TRBD2 agrees at 7 bases. There are 10 residues in the CDR3. The ends lost 6 bases at V and 10 bases at J; junction bases unmatched: 3. Per germline, CDR1 MDHEN and CDR2 SYDVKM. CDR3: CASRRDYQYF. CDR3 sequence (DNA): TGTGCCAGCAGGCGGGACTATCAGTACTTC.

J is TRBJ1-2 and V is TRBV6-1; D uncertain. Trimming removed 2 bases from V and 2 bases from J, with 9 bases in between. The CDR3 spans 14 residues. The germline V gene has CDR1 MNHNS and CDR2 SASEGT. As DNA, the CDR3 is TGTGCCAGCAGTGAAACGGGCCGAAACTATGGCTACACCTTC. Its translation: CASSETGRNYGYTF.

Of note for this clone: One end of the junction fails to match germline, which may point to a read error. V usage is TRBV4-2 and J usage is TRBJ1-4; D is ambiguous. There are 13 residues in the CDR3. Germline V lookup: CDR1 LGHNA, CDR2 YNFKEQ. The CDR3 loop is CASSHGSGSPSTF. In DNA, the CDR3 is TGTGCCAGCAGCCATGGGTCGGGCAGCCCCTCAACTTTT.

V gene TRBV7-9 combines with J gene TRBJ2-1; 13 bases fit TRBD2. Trimming at V came to 5 bases and at J to 6 bases, leaving 10 bases not matched to a gene. Germline V lookup: CDR1 SEHNR, CDR2 FQNEAQ (reference sequence). The CDR3 totals 17 residues. The CDR3 spells CASSPRTLAGGRNEQFF. CDR3 coding DNA: TGTGCCAGCAGCCCGCGTACACTAGCGGGAGGGCGCAATGAGCAGTTCTTC.

The rearrangement links TRBV6-1 to TRBJ2-2; TRBD2 aligns across 10 bases. The CDR3 has 16 amino acids. V was clipped by 4 bases and J by 1 base; unmatched bases: 3. Per germline, CDR1 MNHNS and CDR2 SASEGT. Here the CDR3 reads CASSARTSGNTGELFF. The CDR3 nucleotides are TGTGCCAGCAGTGCTCGGACTAGCGGGAACACCGGGGAGCTGTTTTTT.

This clone was counted a single time. The V call is TRBV9, the J call TRBJ2-1; D unresolved. CDR1 is SGDLS, CDR2 YYNGEE, per germline. V was clipped by 0 bases and J by 8 bases, with 9 bases between them. The CDR3 length is 13 residues. Here the CDR3 reads CASSVGPFHEQFF. The CDR3 nucleotides are TGTGCCAGCAGCGTAGGTCCCTTCCATGAGCAGTTCTTC.

The V and J genes are TRBV5-1 and TRBJ2-1; perhaps D is TRBD1 or TRBD2 (6 bases each). The CDR3 is 19 residues long. Germline lookup yields CDR1 SGHRS and CDR2 YFSETQ. Trimming left V 6 bases short and J 0 bases short, with 25 bases between. CDR3 in amino acids: CASKGGLRAQSLSYNEQFF. In nucleotides, the CDR3 is TGCGCCAGCAAGGGGGGCCTTAGGGCACAGTCCCTCTCCTACAATGAGCAGTTCTTC.

The chain carries TRBV6-1 and TRBJ2-1, with no clear D. The CDR3 consists of 17 residues. CDR1 and CDR2 (germline): MNHNS, SASEGT. With 4 bases removed from V and 1 base from J, the gap between germline ends came to 17 bases. CDR3 DNA: TGTGCCAGCAGTGTCAGCCCAAACGCCGGGTCCTACAATGAGCAGTTCTTC. Translation: CASSVSPNAGSYNEQFF.

The chain uses TRBV20-1 and TRBJ1-2; TRBD1 might be the D (6 bases). V was clipped by 3 bases and J by 0 bases, with 14 bases between them. The CDR3 contains 15 residues. Germline V gene data show CDR1 as DFQATT and CDR2 as SNEGSKA (reference sequence). This CDR3 is CSASHGQGTNYGYTF. The CDR3 nucleotides read TGCAGTGCTAGTCACGGCCAGGGGACTAACTATGGCTACACCTTC.

The rearrangement uses TRBV30 and TRBJ1-2; a weak D match, TRBD1 (5 bases). The germline V and J ends were trimmed by 7 bases and 0 bases, with 15 bases remaining between them. Per germline, CDR1 GTSNPN and CDR2 SVGIG (reference sequence). This CDR3 has 14 amino acids. The CDR3 coding sequence is TGTGCCTCAATACGACAGCCAGCTAACTATGGCTACACCTTC. Encoded protein: CASIRQPANYGYTF.

The chain carries TRBV4-1 and TRBJ2-1, with 7 bases identical to TRBD2. This CDR3 comprises 14 residues. V dropped 8 bases and J dropped 2; count of bases not matched to a gene: 6. Germline V gene data show CDR1 as MGHRA and CDR2 as YSYEKL. In DNA, the CDR3 is TGCGCCAGCGGGGGGGGGATCACCTACAATGAGCAGTTCTTC. Translating it yields CASGGGITYNEQFF.

The chain employs TRBV28 and TRBJ2-5, with 9 bases lining up with TRBD1. The V gene's germline CDR1 is MDHEN and CDR2 SYDVKM. The CDR3 runs to 15 residues. V shed 6 bases and J 5 bases; nucleotides not matched to a gene: 10. The CDR3 DNA reads as TGTGCCAGCAGCGGCCTCGGGACAGGGCGGGAGACCCAGTACTTC. Its translation: CASSGLGTGRETQYF.

This rearrangement joins TRBV12-3 or TRBV12-4 to TRBJ2-5, with D perhaps matching TRBD1 (5 bases). V shed 1 base and J shed 5 bases, with 8 bases lying between them. The CDR3 sequence is 13 residues long. DNA for the CDR3: TGTGCCAGCAGTTTAGTAGGGGTTGAGACCCAGTACTTC. Amino acids: CASSLVGVETQYF.

The chain combines TRBV9 with TRBJ2-4; 12 bases fit TRBD2. Germline V lookup: CDR1 SGDLS, CDR2 YYNGEE. The CDR3 is 20 amino acids. Losses at the gene ends were 4 bases for V and 5 bases for J; bases not matched to a gene: 19. CDR3 sequence reads: CASSPRGGLAGGRDQNIQYF. The CDR3 DNA is TGTGCCAGCAGCCCCCGGGGTGGGCTAGCGGGAGGGCGGGACCAAAACATTCAGTACTTC.

This chain links TRBV28 with TRBJ2-1; TRBD1 aligns across 7 bases. The trim removed 3 bases at V and 7 bases at J, leaving 6 bases unmatched. Germline V gene sequence: CDR1 MDHEN, CDR2 SYDVKM. This CDR3 is 14 amino acids long. CDR3 sequence: CASSFTGERNEQFF. The CDR3 nucleotides are TGTGCCAGCAGTTTTACAGGGGAGAGAAATGAGCAGTTCTTC.

This chain connects TRBV3-1 (or the pseudogene TRBV3-2) to TRBJ2-1; D unresolved. The CDR3 totals 15 residues. Germline V gene sequence: CDR1 LGHDT, CDR2 YNNKEL (reference sequence). Trimming pared 0 bases from V and 1 base from J, leaving 7 bases between. CDR3 coding DNA: TGTGCCAGCAGCCAAGATACTGGGTCCTACAATGAGCAGTTCTTC. It encodes CASSQDTGSYNEQFF.

The chain is built from TRBV4-2 and TRBJ1-5; 9 bases are shared with TRBD1. Germline V gene data show CDR1 as LGHNA and CDR2 as YNFKEQ. CDR3 length: 19 amino acids. The J segment lost 0 bases and the V segment lost 0 bases, leaving 9 bases of the junction unmatched. The CDR3 sequence is CASSQDPGTGTYSNQPQHF. DNA of the CDR3: TGTGCCAGCAGCCAAGACCCCGGGACAGGGACTTATAGCAATCAGCCCCAGCATTTT.

The rearrangement links TRBV7-8 to TRBJ2-1; 13 nucleotides align to TRBD2. The V gene's germline CDR1 is SGHVS and CDR2 FQNEAQ. Trimming removed 4 bases from V and 6 bases from J; junction bases left unmatched: 3. The CDR3 totals 15 residues. DNA of the CDR3: TGTGCCAGCAGCTCCGGGACTAGCGGGATCAATGAGCAGTTCTTC. It is translated as CASSSGTSGINEQFF.

This chain joins TRBV4-2 and TRBJ1-1; D unclear. V was pared by 0 bases and J by 1 base, with 9 bases between. CDR1 and CDR2 from the germline V gene are LGHNA and YNFKEQ. CDR3 length: 15 residues. CDR3 coding DNA: TGTGCCAGCAGCCAAGATCTCCGGGCGAACACTGAAGCTTTCTTT. Its protein product is CASSQDLRANTEAFF.

The V call is TRBV7-2, the J call TRBJ2-1; D ambiguous. Trimming stripped 6 bases from V and 14 bases from J, with 14 bases between. The CDR3 extends over 11 amino acids. The germline V gene encodes CDR1 SGHTA and CDR2 FQGNSA. CDR3 in DNA: TGTGCCAGCAGTGGTGTTGCTGGGGAGTTCTTC. This translates into CASSGVAGEFF.

This chain connects TRBV28 to TRBJ1-1; no reliable D call. The V gene lost 2 bases and the J gene lost 1 base, with 8 bases spanning the gap. Germline CDR1 MDHEN, CDR2 SYDVKM. The CDR3 covers 14 residues. This chain's CDR3 is CASSLLGRNTEAFF. In nucleotides, the CDR3 is TGTGCCAGCAGTTTACTCGGAAGGAACACTGAAGCTTTCTTT.

This chain connects TRBV20-1 to TRBJ2-7; D gene ambiguous. The CDR3 has 10 residues. Trimming cost V 7 bases and J 2 bases, with 6 bases left between them. Germline-derived CDR1 and CDR2 are DFQATT and SNEGSKA (reference sequence). The CDR3 is CSGRAYEQYF. CDR3 DNA sequence: TGCAGTGGAAGGGCCTACGAGCAGTACTTC.

This clone was found a few times. The gene calls are TRBV4-2 and TRBJ1-2; 8 bases are shared with TRBD1. The CDR3 covers 15 residues. J gave up 6 bases and V 0 bases, and 6 bases lay outside the gene matches. Germline V CDR1 and CDR2: LGHNA, YNFKEQ. CDR3 region: CASSQDGQGGNGYTF. The CDR3 DNA reads TGTGCCAGCAGCCAAGATGGACAGGGAGGTAATGGCTACACCTTC.

V and J are TRBV10-1 and TRBJ1-5; D unresolved. The CDR3 extends over 11 amino acids. V lost 7 bases, J lost 8 bases, and 9 bases lay in between. Germline CDR1 is WNHNN and CDR2 is SYGVQD (reference sequence). CDR3 coding DNA: TGCGCCAGCAATCCCTGGAAGCCCCAGCATTTT. Its protein product is CASNPWKPQHF.

The chain uses TRBV6-2 or TRBV6-3 and TRBJ2-5; D uncertain. Germline assignment: CDR1 MNHEY and CDR2 SVGEGT. The CDR3 totals 10 residues. With 6 bases removed from V and 5 bases from J, the gap between germline ends came to 4 bases. Written as DNA, the CDR3 is TGTGCCAGCAGCGGGGAGACCCAGTACTTC. It encodes CASSGETQYF.

A remark on this clone: Other DNA sequences of this sample code for an identical CDR3. The chain carries TRBV12-3 or TRBV12-4 and TRBJ1-1; D remains ambiguous. V lost 3 bases and J 3 bases, leaving 8 bases between the germline ends. This CDR3 region has 13 residues. The CDR3 DNA follows: TGTGCCAGCAGTTTGGGCGGGGACACTGAAGCTTTCTTT. Translating gives CASSLGGDTEAFF.

This chain connects TRBV5-8 to TRBJ1-5; D is unclear. Germline CDR1 is SGHTS and CDR2 is YDEGEE. This CDR3 has 13 residues. With 4 bases removed from V and 6 bases from J, the gap between germline ends came to 11 bases. This CDR3 reads CASSRRWGQPQHF. CDR3 coding DNA: TGTGCCAGCAGCAGACGGTGGGGTCAGCCCCAGCATTTT.

The chain carries TRBV7-2 and TRBJ2-1; TRBD2 aligns across 8 bases. CDR3 length equals 14 residues. The germline V gene has CDR1 SGHTA and CDR2 FQGNSA. Germline trimming cut 6 bases from V and 11 bases from J; bases unmatched to any gene: 12. As DNA, the CDR3 is TGTGCCAGCAGTCCCGGGACTAGACCTTCGAAGCAGTTCTTC. Amino acids: CASSPGTRPSKQFF.